This TCR beta chain appears in the sequencing data of a study of blood T cell repertoires in COVID-19. Study details: The study drew acute and convalescent COVID-19 samples from the United States, Italy and Spain.

Original analysis: Quantification of nucleated cells was approximated via reference gene primer amplification. Using immunoSEQ multiplex PCR, the repertoire was profiled, and TCRdb retains in-frame clones only, with some absent. That table supplies the V and J calls and clone size; D and trimming were determined from the DNA. The repertoire holds about 160,000 clones, with 90% as singletons. Losses at the gene ends were 6 bases for V and 7 bases for J; bases not matched to a gene: 13. From germline, CDR1 is MNHEY and CDR2 SVGAGI. This CDR3 comprises 15 residues. The receptor was isolated from a man in his sixties with active or convalescent COVID-19. This chain joins TRBV6-5 and TRBJ2-7; 9 bases align to TRBD1. Sequenced input: peripheral blood. The CDR3 loop reads CASRAGQGRVGEQYF. CDR3 coding DNA: TGTGCCAGCAGGGCGGGACAGGGACGAGTCGGTGAGCAGTACTTC.